The rows below give T cell receptor beta chains drawn from one sample of a study of cytomegalovirus exposure and HLA in healthy donors. Clones were read by immunoSEQ multiplex PCR, and TCRdb kept only the in-frame ones, dropping some. Here the sample spans about 170,000 clones, more than 60% being singletons. The sample taken for sequencing was PBMCs. These TCRs come from a woman aged 45-65 years in good health and CMV-seropositive. CDR3s include the opening cysteine and the closing phenylalanine or tryptophan. The D gene is left open where the match is weak. Clone size, where shown, is once, few, many, or a class for clones that have expanded.

j_gene | v_gene | abundance | d_gene | CDR3nt | CDR3aa
TRBJ2-3 | TRBV2 | NA | TRBD2 | TGTGCCAGCAGGGCGACTAGCGGGGGGGCAGGAGATACGCAGTATTTT | CASRATSGGAGDTQYF
TRBJ1-2 | TRBV2 | NA | NA | TGTGCCAGCAGTGAAGCCACCCCAGGGGTTGGGGGCTACACCTTC | CASSEATPGVGGYTF
TRBJ2-7 | TRBV19 | NA | NA | TGTGCCAGTAGTTTACCGGGGGAGTGGGGGTCCGAGCAGTACTTC | CASSLPGEWGSEQYF
TRBJ2-3 | TRBV19 | NA | TRBD2 | TGTGCCAGTACCTCCCTCAGCGGGAGTAACGCAGATACGCAGTATTTT | CASTSLSGSNADTQYF
TRBJ1-1 | TRBV11-3 | NA | NA | TGTGCCAGCAGACTCACAGCTGAAGCTTTCTTT | CASRLTAEAFF
TRBJ2-7 | TRBV11-2 | NA | TRBD2 | TGTGCCAGCAGCCAGACGGGGGGGAGCTACGAGCAGTACTTC | CASSQTGGSYEQYF
TRBJ1-1 | TRBV28 | once | TRBD1 | TGTGCCAGCAGTAGCCCGGGGACAGTCCTAAACACTGAAGCTTTCTTT | CASSSPGTVLNTEAFF
TRBJ2-1 | TRBV5-1 | NA | NA | TGCGCCAGCAGCTTGCAGACAACCAATGAGCAGTTCTTC | CASSLQTTNEQFF
TRBJ2-6 | TRBV4-3 | few | NA | TGCGCCAGCAGCGTCGATAGTAGCCGAAGCGGCCTGACTTTC | CASSVDSSRSGLTF
TRBJ1-1 | TRBV25-1 | NA | NA | TGTGCCAGCAGCGAGGGCAGAGGCACTGAAGCTTTCTTT | CASSEGRGTEAFF
TRBJ1-2 | TRBV18 | NA | TRBD1 | TGTGCCAGCTCACGAGACAGACAGGGGGACGGCTACACCTTC | CASSRDRQGDGYTF
TRBJ1-1 | TRBV28 | NA | NA | TGTGCCAGCAGTTTCCCCTCGGCTTTCTTT | CASSFPSAFF
TRBJ1-6 | TRBV30 | NA | NA | TGTGCCTGGAGTAGGGGTGGAAATAATTCACCCCTCCACTTT | CAWSRGGNNSPLHF
TRBJ2-2 | TRBV29-1 | NA | NA | TGCAGCGTTGAACAAGGGGGTGGGGAGCTGTTTTTT | CSVEQGGGELFF
TRBJ2-7 | TRBV5-6 | NA | TRBD2 | TGTGCCAGCAGCCAAGGACTAGCAATTGACGAGCAGTACTTC | CASSQGLAIDEQYF
TRBJ2-7 | TRBV23-1 | NA | NA | TGCGCCAGCAGTACGACAGACTTACTCTCCTACGAGCAGTACTTC | CASSTTDLLSYEQYF
TRBJ2-1 | TRBV5-4 | NA | NA | TGTGCCAGCAGCTTGAGAGATGCGGGAAAGCCTTACAATGAGCAGTTCTTC | CASSLRDAGKPYNEQFF
TRBJ1-1 | TRBV19 | NA | NA | TGTGCCAGTAACCGGTTTACGGACACTGAAGCTTTCTTT | CASNRFTDTEAFF
TRBJ1-2 | TRBV5-5 | NA | NA | TGTGCCAGCAGCTTGGTAGTGGACTTGGGCTATGGCTACACCTTC | CASSLVVDLGYGYTF
TRBJ2-7 | TRBV11-3 | few | NA | TGTGCCAGCAGCTCCGCAGGGGAGTCCCTCTACGAGCAGTACTTC | CASSSAGESLYEQYF
TRBJ2-3 | TRBV9 | NA | TRBD2 | TGTGCCAGCAGCGGATGGGTAGCGGGGGGCACAGATACGCAGTATTTT | CASSGWVAGGTDTQYF
TRBJ1-5 | TRBV19 | NA | NA | TGTGCCAGTAGTATCGGGGGGTGGAATCAGCCCCAGCATTTT | CASSIGGWNQPQHF
TRBJ1-4 | TRBV11-3 | NA | NA | TGTGCCAGCAGTCCCCGGAGGGGAGATGAAAAACTGTTTTTT | CASSPRRGDEKLFF
TRBJ1-2 | TRBV5-6 | NA | TRBD1 | TGTGCCAGCAGCCATCCCCCGGGACAGACGCTCACTTACTATGGCTACACCTTC | CASSHPPGQTLTYYGYTF
TRBJ1-2 | TRBV2 | NA | TRBD1 | TGTGCCAGCAGTGGCGTACAGGGGGCAGGCCTTTCGGGATGGAACTATGGCTACACCTTC | CASSGVQGAGLSGWNYGYTF
TRBJ2-7 | TRBV7-9 | NA | NA | TGTGCCAGCAGCTCCCTCTACGAGCAGTACTTC | CASSSLYEQYF
TRBJ1-1 | TRBV5-6 | NA | NA | TGTGCCAGCAGCCCCCGGGGGGGCCCTGTTTTGGGCACTGAAGCTTTCTTT | CASSPRGGPVLGTEAFF